The 18 T cell receptor beta chains reported below all come from one sample, sequenced in a study of CD8+ T cells in alopecia areata. RNA was isolated and reverse transcribed to cDNA, the sequencing template. Some clones are missing from TCRdb's copy, which holds only in-frame ones; the method was immunoSEQ multiplex PCR. The repertoire holds about 97,000 clones, with 41% as singletons. The sequenced sample was CD4+ T cells sorted from blood. Receptors were obtained from a human donor with alopecia areata.

This chain uses TRBV18 with TRBJ2-1; 9 bases are shared with TRBD2. Trimming took 4 bases from V and 5 from J; bases not matched to a gene: 6. The CDR3 extends over 15 amino acids. Germline CDR1 reads KGHSH; CDR2 reads LQKENI. The CDR3 bases are TGTGCCAGCTCACGAGGGTTAGCGGGAGACAATGAGCAGTTCTTC. Its protein product is CASSRGLAGDNEQFF.

The genes are TRBV30 and TRBJ2-6, with a tentative D call TRBD1 (6 bases). The germline V and J ends were trimmed by 0 bases and 1 base, with 7 bases remaining between them. There are 15 residues in the CDR3. Germline CDR1 is GTSNPN and CDR2 is SVGIG (reference sequence). The chain's CDR3 is CAWSVQGSGANVLTF. CDR3 nucleotides: TGTGCCTGGAGTGTACAGGGATCTGGGGCCAACGTCCTGACTTTC.

CDR3 in DNA: TGCAGCGTTAGTCAGGGGGCCTACAATGAGCAGTTCTTC. This translates into CSVSQGAYNEQFF. The chain couples TRBV29-1 to TRBJ2-1, with 7 bases aligning to TRBD1. CDR1 is SQVTM, CDR2 ANQGSEA, per germline. V lost 5 bases, J lost 2 bases, and 3 bases stayed unmatched. The CDR3 totals 13 residues.

The rearrangement uses TRBV5-4 and TRBJ2-7; 7 nucleotides align to TRBD2. The trim removed 3 bases at V and 0 bases at J, leaving 9 bases unmatched. The germline V gene has CDR1 SGHNT and CDR2 YYREEE (reference sequence). The CDR3 loop spans 16 amino acids. This CDR3 is CASSWEGSPYSYEQYF. Here the CDR3 DNA reads TGTGCCAGCAGCTGGGAGGGCAGCCCTTACTCCTACGAGCAGTACTTC.

In this sample, this clone turned up a few times. Other DNA sequences in this specimen translate into the identical CDR3. The chain carries TRBV20-1 and TRBJ2-3; D might be TRBD2 (6 bases). From germline, CDR1 is DFQATT and CDR2 SNEGSKA (reference sequence). V lost 3 bases, J lost 5 bases, and 6 bases lay in between. There are 11 residues in the CDR3. The CDR3 nucleotides are TGCAGTGCTAGGACTAGAGATACGCAGTATTTT. It is translated as CSARTRDTQYF.

The genes are TRBV9 and TRBJ1-1; D is uncertain. Germline V lookup: CDR1 SGDLS, CDR2 YYNGEE. The V end lost 0 bases, the J end lost 6 bases, and 15 bases lay between the germline ends. The CDR3 length is 15 residues. CDR3: CASSVGLRSSPEAFF. The CDR3 region has the DNA TGTGCCAGCAGCGTAGGCCTGCGGTCATCCCCTGAAGCTTTCTTT.

The gene calls are TRBV19 and TRBJ1-5; D may be TRBD1 (5 bases). The V end was cut by 6 bases, the J end by 6 bases, with 12 bases between. This CDR3 comprises 13 residues. The V gene's germline CDR1 is LNHDA and CDR2 SQIVND (reference sequence). The CDR3 coding sequence is TGTGCCAGTAGAGGGGTCGTCGGTCAGCCCCAGCATTTT. It yields the protein CASRGVVGQPQHF.

The chain combines TRBV5-1 with TRBJ2-5; 7 bases align to TRBD1. The CDR3 length is 17 residues. Germline lookup yields CDR1 SGHRS and CDR2 YFSETQ. Trimming at V came to 1 base and at J to 5 bases, leaving 14 bases not matched to a gene. The CDR3 sequence: CASSLSPQQGIVETQYF. CDR3 bases: TGCGCCAGCAGCTTGTCCCCACAACAGGGGATAGTGGAGACCCAGTACTTC. Combining the CDR3 with reference TRBV5-1 and TRBJ2-5 gives the whole variable domain KAGVTQTPRYLIKTRGQQVTLSCSPISGHRSVSWYQQTPGQGLQFLFEYFSETQRNKGNFPGRFSGRQFSNSRSEMNVSTLELGDSALYLCASSLSPQQGIVETQYFGPGTRLLVL.

The CDR3 protein is CAWRSETRYYEQYF. CDR3 sequence (DNA): TGTGCCTGGCGGTCAGAGACGCGCTACTACGAGCAGTACTTC. The V call is TRBV30, the J call TRBJ2-7; D not resolved. V lost 5 bases, J lost 3 bases, and 17 bases lay in between. Germline CDR1 is GTSNPN and CDR2 is SVGIG (reference sequence). The CDR3 runs 14 residues. Using reference TRBV30 and TRBJ2-7 for the parts outside the CDR3, the full variable domain is SQTIHQWPATLVQPVGSPLSLECTVEGTSNPNLYWYRQAAGRGLQLLFYSVGIGQISSEVPQNLSASRPQDRQFILSSKKLLLSDSGFYLCAWRSETRYYEQYFGPGTRLTVT.

The chain joins TRBV29-1 to TRBJ2-5, with D possibly being TRBD1 or TRBD2 (7 bases each). CDR1 is SQVTM and CDR2 is ANQGSEA in the germline V gene. The CDR3 covers 14 residues. With 6 bases removed from V and 4 bases from J, the gap between germline ends came to 18 bases. Here the CDR3 DNA reads TGCAGCGTCCCAGGGGGAGGGGGGTTAGAGACCCAGTACTTC. It encodes CSVPGGGGLETQYF.

The chain employs TRBV2 and TRBJ1-6; no clear D. The length of the CDR3 is 14 residues. Trimming took 0 bases from V and 7 from J, leaving 7 bases between them. CDR1 is SNHLY, CDR2 FYNNEI, per germline. CDR3 nucleotide sequence: TGTGCCAGCAGTGAAGCGCTTCTGAATTCACCCCTCCACTTT. Protein: CASSEALLNSPLHF.

CDR3 in DNA: TGTGCCTGGAGTGCCTCTCGGGCTGGCGTAGACAATGAGCAGTTCTTC. It is translated as CAWSASRAGVDNEQFF. The V gene is TRBV30, the J gene TRBJ2-1; D unresolved. The CDR3 length is 16 residues. Germline V lookup: CDR1 GTSNPN, CDR2 SVGIG (reference sequence). V shed 1 base and J shed 5 bases, with 18 bases lying between them.

Written as DNA, the CDR3 is TGCGCCAGCAGTACGCCATCCGGACTAGCGGGAGGGCCACGCACAGATACGCAGTATTTT. Encoded protein: CASSTPSGLAGGPRTDTQYF. The rearrangement uses TRBV4-3 and TRBJ2-3, with 15 bases matching TRBD2. In germline, CDR1 is LGHNA, CDR2 YSLEER. Trimming at V came to 6 bases and at J to 1 base, leaving 14 bases not matched to a gene. The CDR3 contains 20 residues.

Only a few counts were recorded for this clone. V usage is TRBV15 and J usage is TRBJ2-6; no definite D call. The V end lost 3 bases, the J end lost 0 bases, and 6 bases lay between the germline ends. The CDR3 runs 15 residues. Germline V lookup: CDR1 LNHNV, CDR2 YYDKDF (reference sequence). The CDR3 nucleotides read TGTGCCACCAGCAGCAGGAGCTCTGGGGCCAACGTCCTGACTTTC. It codes for CATSSRSSGANVLTF.

The V gene is TRBV6-4, the J gene TRBJ2-1; unclear D gene. V lost 3 bases and J lost 0, with 12 bases in between. There are 16 residues in the CDR3. Germline V lookup: CDR1 MRHNA, CDR2 SNTAGT. CDR3 in DNA: TGTGCCAGCAGTGAAAGTAGCTTGATCTCCTACAATGAGCAGTTCTTC. It yields the protein CASSESSLISYNEQFF.

The chain links TRBV30 to TRBJ2-5; a possible D gene is TRBD2 (5 bases). Looked up from germline, CDR1 is GTSNPN and CDR2 is SVGIG (reference sequence). The V end was cut by 0 bases, the J end by 4 bases, with 9 bases between. This CDR3 has 13 amino acids. The CDR3 DNA reads as TGTGCCTGGAGTGTCGGCGGACTAGAGACCCAGTACTTC. This codes for CAWSVGGLETQYF.

The CDR3 DNA reads as TGTGCCAGCAGCCCCCAGGTGGATACGCAGTATTTT. Amino acids: CASSPQVDTQYF. This chain connects TRBV7-8 to TRBJ2-3; D not certain. This CDR3 contains 12 residues. Germline V gene lookup returns CDR1 SGHVS and CDR2 FQNEAQ. The ends were cut back, 5 bases at V and 6 bases at J, with 9 bases in the middle.

V and J are TRBV5-1 and TRBJ2-7; D gene uncertain. The V end was cut by 1 base, the J end by 0 bases, with 8 bases between. Germline V lookup: CDR1 SGHRS, CDR2 YFSETQ. This CDR3 spans 14 amino acids. The DNA of the CDR3 is TGCGCCAGCAGCTTGTTAGCCACCTCCTACGAGCAGTACTTC. Amino acids: CASSLLATSYEQYF.